This TCR beta chain was retrieved from a study of response to subunit inactivated influenza vaccine. TCRdb recomputed calls from the RT-PCR reads with MiXCR, one row per CDR3 protein. The table lists 550,000 to 650,000 distinct CDR3 sequences, roughly 10% of them singletons. Study-wide findings and caveats: The authors proposed limited new T cell recruitment per seasonal influenza vaccination.

Concerning this clonotype itself: What it binds is not known.

Trimming removed 3 bases from V and 13 bases from J, with 12 bases in between. There are 12 residues in the CDR3. CDR1 and CDR2 from the germline V gene are MNHEY and SMNVEV (reference sequence). This clonotype was obtained from a man in his forties or fifties who received an inactivated influenza vaccine. V usage is TRBV27 and J usage is TRBJ1-4; no firm D call. The specimen comprised PBMCs from blood, sampled on the day of vaccination. CDR3: CASSFREGVLFF. Here the CDR3 DNA reads TGTGCCAGCAGTTTTCGGGAGGGCGTACTGTTTTTT.